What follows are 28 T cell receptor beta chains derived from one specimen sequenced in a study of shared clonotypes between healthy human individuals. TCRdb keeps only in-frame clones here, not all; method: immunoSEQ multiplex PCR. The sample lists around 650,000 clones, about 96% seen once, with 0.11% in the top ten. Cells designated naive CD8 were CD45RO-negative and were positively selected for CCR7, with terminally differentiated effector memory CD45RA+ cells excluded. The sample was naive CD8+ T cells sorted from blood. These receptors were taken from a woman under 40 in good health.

The CDR3 DNA reads as TGTGCCAGCAGTTTAGTGCAGGGTGGGGAGACCCAGTACTTC. Protein sequence: CASSLVQGGETQYF. The chain recombines TRBV27 with TRBJ2-5, with D perhaps TRBD1 (5 bases). Germline V gives CDR1 MNHEY, CDR2 SMNVEV (reference sequence). V lost 2 bases and J 5 bases, leaving 12 bases between the germline ends. The CDR3 covers 14 residues.

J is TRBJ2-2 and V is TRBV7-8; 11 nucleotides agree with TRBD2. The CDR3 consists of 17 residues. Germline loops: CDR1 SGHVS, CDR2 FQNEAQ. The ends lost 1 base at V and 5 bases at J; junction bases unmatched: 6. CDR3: CASSLGLAGSGTGELFF. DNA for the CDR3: TGTGCCAGCAGCTTAGGACTAGCGGGATCGGGAACCGGGGAGCTGTTTTTT.

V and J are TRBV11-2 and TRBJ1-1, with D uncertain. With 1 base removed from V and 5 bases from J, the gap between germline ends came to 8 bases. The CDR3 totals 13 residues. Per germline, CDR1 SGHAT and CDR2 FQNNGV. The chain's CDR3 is CASSLGVRTEAFF. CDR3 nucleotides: TGTGCCAGCAGCTTAGGGGTAAGGACTGAAGCTTTCTTT.

This CDR3 reads CASSLAPETQYF. The CDR3 DNA is TGTGCCAGCAGCTTAGCTCCGGAGACCCAGTACTTC. The chain links TRBV7-9 to TRBJ2-5; D gene ambiguous. The ends were cut back, 0 bases at V and 5 bases at J, with 4 bases in the middle. The length of the CDR3 is 12 residues. CDR1 SEHNR and CDR2 FQNEAQ come from the germline V gene (reference sequence).

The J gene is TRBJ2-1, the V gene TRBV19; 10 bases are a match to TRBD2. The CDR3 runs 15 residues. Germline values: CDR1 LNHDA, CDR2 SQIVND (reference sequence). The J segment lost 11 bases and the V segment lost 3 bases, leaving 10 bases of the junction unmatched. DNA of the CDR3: TGTGCCAGTAGTATTCGGCTAGCGGGAGTGATTCAGCAGTTCTTC. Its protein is CASSIRLAGVIQQFF.

The CDR3 loop is CSVREGGNTEAFF. The CDR3 DNA is TGCAGCGTCCGGGAGGGAGGGAACACTGAAGCTTTCTTT. The rearrangement joins TRBV29-1 to TRBJ1-1; D is unresolved. This CDR3 has 13 residues. The ends were cut back, 6 bases at V and 1 base at J, with 12 bases in the middle. Germline V gene lookup returns CDR1 SQVTM and CDR2 ANQGSEA.

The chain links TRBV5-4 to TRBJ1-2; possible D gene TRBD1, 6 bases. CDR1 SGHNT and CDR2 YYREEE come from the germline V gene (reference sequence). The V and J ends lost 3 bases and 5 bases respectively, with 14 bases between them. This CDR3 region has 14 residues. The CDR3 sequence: CASSSPDRLYGYTF. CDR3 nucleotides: TGTGCCAGCAGCTCGCCGGACAGACTTTATGGCTACACCTTC. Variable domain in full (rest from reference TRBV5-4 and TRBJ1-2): ETGVTQSPTHLIKTRGQQVTLRCSSQSGHNTVSWYQQALGQGPQFIFQYYREEENGRGNFPPRFSGLQFPNYSSELNVNALELDDSALYLCASSSPDRLYGYTFGSGTRLTVV.

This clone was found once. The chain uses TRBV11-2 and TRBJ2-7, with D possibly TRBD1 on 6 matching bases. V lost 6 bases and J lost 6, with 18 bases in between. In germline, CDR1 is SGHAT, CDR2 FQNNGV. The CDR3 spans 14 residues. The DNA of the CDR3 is TGTGCCAGCAGAAGTTACGGCAGGGGCGGCGAGCAGTACTTC. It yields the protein CASRSYGRGGEQYF.

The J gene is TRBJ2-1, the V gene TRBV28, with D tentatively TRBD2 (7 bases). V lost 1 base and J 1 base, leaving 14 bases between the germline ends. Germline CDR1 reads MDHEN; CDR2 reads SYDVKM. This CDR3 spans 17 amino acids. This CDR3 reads CASSLLRGRESYNEQFF. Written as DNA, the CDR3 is TGTGCCAGCAGTTTATTACGGGGGCGGGAGTCCTACAATGAGCAGTTCTTC.

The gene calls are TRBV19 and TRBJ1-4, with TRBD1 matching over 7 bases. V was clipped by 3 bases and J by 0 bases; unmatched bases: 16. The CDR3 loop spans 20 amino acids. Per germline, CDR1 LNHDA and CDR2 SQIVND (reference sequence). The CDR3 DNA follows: TGTGCCAGTAGTATCGGATGGCCCCCGGGACAGATCCCAACTAATGAAAAACTGTTTTTT. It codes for CASSIGWPPGQIPTNEKLFF. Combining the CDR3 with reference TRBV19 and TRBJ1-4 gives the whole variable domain DGGITQSPKYLFRKEGQNVTLSCEQNLNHDAMYWYRQDPGQGLRLIYYSQIVNDFQKGDIAEGYSVSREKKESFPLTVTSAQKNPTAFYLCASSIGWPPGQIPTNEKLFFGSGTQLSVL.

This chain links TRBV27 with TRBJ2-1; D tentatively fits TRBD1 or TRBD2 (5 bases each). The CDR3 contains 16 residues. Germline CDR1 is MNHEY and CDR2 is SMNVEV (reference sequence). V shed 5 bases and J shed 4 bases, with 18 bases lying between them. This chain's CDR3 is CASSPQPGRIYNEQFF. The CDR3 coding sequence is TGTGCCAGCAGTCCACAACCGGGACGGATATACAATGAGCAGTTCTTC.

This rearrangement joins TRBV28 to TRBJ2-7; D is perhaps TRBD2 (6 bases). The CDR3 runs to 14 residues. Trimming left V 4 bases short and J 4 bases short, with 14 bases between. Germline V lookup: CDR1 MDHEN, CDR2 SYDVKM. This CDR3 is CASSSGTAPYEQYF. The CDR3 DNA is TGTGCCAGCAGTTCCGGGACTGCCCCGTACGAGCAGTACTTC.

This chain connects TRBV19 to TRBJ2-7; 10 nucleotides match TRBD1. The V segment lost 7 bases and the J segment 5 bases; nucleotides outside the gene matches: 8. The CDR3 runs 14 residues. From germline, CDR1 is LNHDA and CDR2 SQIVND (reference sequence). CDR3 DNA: TGTGCCAGTAACCCCGGGACAGGGGTCAACGAGCAGTACTTC. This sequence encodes CASNPGTGVNEQYF.

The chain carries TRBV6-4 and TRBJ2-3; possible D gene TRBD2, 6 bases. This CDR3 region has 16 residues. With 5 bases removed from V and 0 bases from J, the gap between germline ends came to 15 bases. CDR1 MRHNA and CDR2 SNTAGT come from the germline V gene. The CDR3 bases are TGTGCCAGCAGTCCCGAGGGAGGACGGAGCACAGATACGCAGTATTTT. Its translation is CASSPEGGRSTDTQYF.

CDR3 sequence: CAISEGLSPGELFF. The CDR3 DNA reads TGTGCCATCAGTGAAGGACTTAGCCCCGGGGAGCTGTTTTTT. The V and J genes are TRBV10-3 and TRBJ2-2, with D maybe TRBD2 (5 bases). The germline CDR1 and CDR2 sequences are ENHRY and SYGVKD. Trimming removed 3 bases at V and 6 bases at J, with 11 bases between. The CDR3 is made up of 14 amino acids.

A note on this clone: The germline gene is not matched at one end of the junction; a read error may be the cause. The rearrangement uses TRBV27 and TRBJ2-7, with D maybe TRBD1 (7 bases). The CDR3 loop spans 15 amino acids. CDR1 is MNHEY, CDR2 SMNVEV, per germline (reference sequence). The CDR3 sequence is CASSLSAEGAYEQHF. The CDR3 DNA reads TGTGCCAGCAGTTTATCAGCGGAGGGGGCATACGAGCAGCACTTC.

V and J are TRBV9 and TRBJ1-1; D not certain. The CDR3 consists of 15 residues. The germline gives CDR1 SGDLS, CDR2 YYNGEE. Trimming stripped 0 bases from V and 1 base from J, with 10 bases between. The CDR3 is CASSVGPRANTEAFF. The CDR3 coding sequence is TGTGCCAGCAGCGTAGGCCCCAGAGCGAACACTGAAGCTTTCTTT.

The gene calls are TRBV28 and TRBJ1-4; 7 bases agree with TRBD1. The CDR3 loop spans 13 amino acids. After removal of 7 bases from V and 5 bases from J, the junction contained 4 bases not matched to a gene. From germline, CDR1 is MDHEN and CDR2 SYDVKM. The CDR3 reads CASTGTANEKLFF. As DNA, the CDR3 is TGTGCCAGCACCGGGACAGCAAATGAAAAACTGTTTTTT.

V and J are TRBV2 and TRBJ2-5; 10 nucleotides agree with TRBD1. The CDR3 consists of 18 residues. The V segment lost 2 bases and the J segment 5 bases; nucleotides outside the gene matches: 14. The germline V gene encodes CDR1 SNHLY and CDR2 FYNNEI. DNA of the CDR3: TGTGCCAGCAGTGAAACCCGCCAGTGGGACAGGGGTGGGGAGACCCAGTACTTC. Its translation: CASSETRQWDRGGETQYF.

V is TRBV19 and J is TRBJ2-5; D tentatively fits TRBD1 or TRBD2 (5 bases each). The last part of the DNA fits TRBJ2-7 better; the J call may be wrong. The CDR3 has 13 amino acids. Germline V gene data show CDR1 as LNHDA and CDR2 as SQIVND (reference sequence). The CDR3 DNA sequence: TGTGCCAGTAGTGCCGGGGCCTCCTACGAGCAGTACTTC. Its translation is CASSAGASYEQYF.

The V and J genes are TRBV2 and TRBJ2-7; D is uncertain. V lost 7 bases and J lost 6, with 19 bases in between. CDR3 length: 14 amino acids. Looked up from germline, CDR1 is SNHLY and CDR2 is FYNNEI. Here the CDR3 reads CASNPEPTFAEQYF. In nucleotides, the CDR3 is TGTGCCAGCAACCCCGAGCCGACTTTCGCCGAGCAGTACTTC.

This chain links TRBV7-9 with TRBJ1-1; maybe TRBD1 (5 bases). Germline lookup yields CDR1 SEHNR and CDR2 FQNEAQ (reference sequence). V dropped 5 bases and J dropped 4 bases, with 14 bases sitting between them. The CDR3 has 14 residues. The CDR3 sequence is CASSPLGDATEAFF. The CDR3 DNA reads TGTGCCAGCAGCCCTCTCGGGGACGCCACTGAAGCTTTCTTT.

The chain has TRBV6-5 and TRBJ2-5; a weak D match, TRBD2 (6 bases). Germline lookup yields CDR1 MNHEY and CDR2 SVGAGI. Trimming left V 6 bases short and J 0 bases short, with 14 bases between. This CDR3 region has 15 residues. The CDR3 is CASRLAELYQETQYF. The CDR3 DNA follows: TGTGCCAGCAGGTTAGCGGAGTTGTACCAAGAGACCCAGTACTTC.

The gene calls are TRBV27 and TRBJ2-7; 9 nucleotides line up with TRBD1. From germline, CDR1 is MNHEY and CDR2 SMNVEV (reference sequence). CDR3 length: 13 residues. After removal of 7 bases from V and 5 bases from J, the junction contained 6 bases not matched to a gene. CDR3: CASKGGTGHEQYF. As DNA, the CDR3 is TGTGCCAGCAAAGGAGGGACAGGGCACGAGCAGTACTTC.

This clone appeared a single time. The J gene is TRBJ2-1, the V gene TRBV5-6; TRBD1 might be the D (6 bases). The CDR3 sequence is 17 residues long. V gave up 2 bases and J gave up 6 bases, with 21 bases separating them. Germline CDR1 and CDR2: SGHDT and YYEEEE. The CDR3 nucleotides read TGTGCCAGCAGCTTCTTGATAGCCGGGACATACCTCAATGAGCAGTTCTTC. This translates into CASSFLIAGTYLNEQFF.

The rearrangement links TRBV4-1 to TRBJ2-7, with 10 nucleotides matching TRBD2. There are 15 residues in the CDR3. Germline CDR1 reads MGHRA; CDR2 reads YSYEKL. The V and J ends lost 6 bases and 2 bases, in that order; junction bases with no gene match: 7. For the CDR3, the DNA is TGCGCCAGCAGGGAGACTAGCGGGCCCCCCTACGAGCAGTACTTC. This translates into CASRETSGPPYEQYF.

For the CDR3, the DNA is TGTGCCAGCAGCCCCTTCTTGGCCCAGACTGAAGCTTTCTTT. It specifies CASSPFLAQTEAFF. The chain couples TRBV7-2 to TRBJ1-1; D not certain. The V end lost 5 bases, the J end lost 5 bases, and 15 bases lay between the germline ends. The CDR3 is 14 residues long. Germline CDR1 SGHTA, CDR2 FQGNSA.

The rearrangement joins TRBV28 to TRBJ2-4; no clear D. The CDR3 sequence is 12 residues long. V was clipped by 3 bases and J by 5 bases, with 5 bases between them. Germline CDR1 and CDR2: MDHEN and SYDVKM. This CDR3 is CASSFEENIQYF. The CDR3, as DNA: TGTGCCAGCAGTTTTGAGGAAAACATTCAGTACTTC.